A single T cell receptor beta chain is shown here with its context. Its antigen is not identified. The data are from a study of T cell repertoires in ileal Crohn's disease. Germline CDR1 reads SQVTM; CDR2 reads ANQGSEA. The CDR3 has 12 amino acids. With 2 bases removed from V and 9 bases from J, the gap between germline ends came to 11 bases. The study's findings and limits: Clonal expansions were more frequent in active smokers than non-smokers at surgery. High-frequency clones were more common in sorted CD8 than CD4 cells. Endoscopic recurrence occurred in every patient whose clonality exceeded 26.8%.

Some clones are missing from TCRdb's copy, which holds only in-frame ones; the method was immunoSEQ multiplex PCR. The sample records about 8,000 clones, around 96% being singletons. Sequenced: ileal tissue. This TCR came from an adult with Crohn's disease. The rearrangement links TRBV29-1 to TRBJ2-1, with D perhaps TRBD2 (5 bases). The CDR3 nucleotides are TGCAGCGTTGAATTAACGGGGAGTGAGCAGTTCTTC. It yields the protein CSVELTGSEQFF.